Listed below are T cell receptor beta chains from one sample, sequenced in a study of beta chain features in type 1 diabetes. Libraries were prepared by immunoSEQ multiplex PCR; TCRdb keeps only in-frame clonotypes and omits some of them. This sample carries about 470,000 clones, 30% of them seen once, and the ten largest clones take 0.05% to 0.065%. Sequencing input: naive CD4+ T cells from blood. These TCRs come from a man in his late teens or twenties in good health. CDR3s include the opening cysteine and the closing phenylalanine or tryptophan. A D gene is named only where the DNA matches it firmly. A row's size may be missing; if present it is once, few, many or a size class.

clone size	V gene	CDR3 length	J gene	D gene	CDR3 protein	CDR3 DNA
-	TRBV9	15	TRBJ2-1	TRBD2	CASSSLAGVVNEQFF	TGTGCCAGCAGCTCGCTAGCGGGAGTTGTCAATGAGCAGTTCTTC
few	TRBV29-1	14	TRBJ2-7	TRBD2	CSVKNLAGVGEQYF	TGCAGCGTTAAGAATCTAGCGGGAGTCGGCGAGCAGTACTTC
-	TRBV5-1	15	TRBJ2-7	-	CASSLESGSSYEQYF	TGCGCCAGCAGCTTGGAATCGGGGAGCTCCTACGAGCAGTACTTC
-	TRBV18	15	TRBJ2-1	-	CASSPLASSYNEQFF	TGTGCCAGCTCACCCCTAGCGAGCTCCTACAATGAGCAGTTCTTC
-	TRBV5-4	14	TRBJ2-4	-	CASSLVGGSNIQYF	TGTGCCAGCAGCTTGGTGGGGGGATCCAACATTCAGTACTTC
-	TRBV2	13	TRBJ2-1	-	CASTGTSYNEQFF	TGTGCCAGCACCGGGACTTCCTACAATGAGCAGTTCTTC
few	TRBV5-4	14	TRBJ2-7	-	CASSLDLHIYEQYF	TGTGCCAGCAGCTTGGATCTCCACATCTACGAGCAGTACTTC
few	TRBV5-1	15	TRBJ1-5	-	CASSLAPGGNQPQHF	TGCGCCAGCAGCTTGGCCCCAGGGGGCAATCAGCCCCAGCATTTT
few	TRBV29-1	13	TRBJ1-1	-	CSLRTDPNTEAFF	TGCAGCTTAAGGACAGACCCGAACACTGAAGCTTTCTTT
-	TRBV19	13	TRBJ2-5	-	CASSIGVGETQYF	TGTGCCAGTAGTATAGGGGTCGGGGAGACCCAGTACTTC
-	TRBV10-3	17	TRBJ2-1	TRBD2	CAISESPGGRRISEQFF	TGTGCCATCAGTGAGTCCCCCGGCGGGAGGAGAATCAGTGAGCAGTTCTTC
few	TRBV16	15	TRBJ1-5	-	CASSQQGYSNQPQHF	TGTGCCAGCAGCCAGCAGGGTTATAGCAATCAGCCCCAGCATTTT
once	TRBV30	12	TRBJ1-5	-	CAWSQGRQPQHF	TGTGCCTGGAGTCAAGGGAGACAGCCCCAGCATTTT
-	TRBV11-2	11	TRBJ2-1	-	CASRQYNEQFF	TGTGCCAGCAGGCAATACAATGAGCAGTTCTTC
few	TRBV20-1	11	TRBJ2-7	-	CSVRRSYEQYF	TGCAGTGTTAGGCGCTCCTACGAGCAGTACTTC
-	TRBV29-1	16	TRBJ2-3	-	CSVEQRGRGEGDTQYF	TGCAGCGTTGAACAACGGGGCAGGGGTGAAGGCGATACGCAGTATTTT
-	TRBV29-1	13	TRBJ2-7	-	CSVARSGLYEQYF	TGCAGCGTTGCCAGGTCGGGGCTCTACGAGCAGTACTTC
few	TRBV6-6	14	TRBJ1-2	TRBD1	CASSQGQGAGGYTF	TGTGCCAGCAGCCAGGGACAGGGGGCGGGTGGCTACACCTTC
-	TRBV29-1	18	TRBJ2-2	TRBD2	CSAVGILAGGPITGELFF	TGCAGCGCCGTTGGGATACTAGCGGGAGGGCCGATCACCGGGGAGCTGTTTTTT
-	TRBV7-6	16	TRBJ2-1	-	CASSSLAASAHNEQFF	TGTGCCAGCAGCTCCCTGGCGGCTAGCGCGCACAATGAGCAGTTCTTC
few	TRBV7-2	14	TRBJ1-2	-	CASSLEAGNYGYTF	TGTGCCAGCAGCTTAGAGGCCGGAAACTATGGCTACACCTTC
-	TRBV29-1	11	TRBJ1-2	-	CSVVQTDGYTF	TGCAGCGTTGTACAGACTGATGGCTACACCTTC
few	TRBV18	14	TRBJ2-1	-	CASSSSQGSHEQFF	TGTGCCAGCTCATCCTCGCAGGGGAGTCATGAGCAGTTCTTC
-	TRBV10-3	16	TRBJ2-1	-	CAISEDGFSGRNEQFF	TGTGCCATCAGTGAAGATGGTTTTTCTGGTCGCAATGAGCAGTTCTTC
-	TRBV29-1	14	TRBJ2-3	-	CSVEEVRLTDTQYF	TGCAGCGTTGAAGAGGTTCGACTCACAGATACGCAGTATTTT
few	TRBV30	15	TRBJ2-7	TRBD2	CAWSVGLAGMNEQYF	TGTGCCTGGAGTGTAGGACTAGCGGGTATGAATGAGCAGTACTTC
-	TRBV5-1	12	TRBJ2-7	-	CASSLVGNEQYF	TGCGCCAGCAGCTTGGTGGGAAACGAGCAGTACTTC
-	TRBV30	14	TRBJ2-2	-	CASPLIPNTGELFF	TGTGCCTCCCCGTTAATCCCGAACACCGGGGAGCTGTTTTTT
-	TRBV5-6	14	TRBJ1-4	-	CASSFRQGGEKLFF	TGTGCCAGCAGCTTTCGGCAGGGTGGAGAAAAACTGTTTTTT
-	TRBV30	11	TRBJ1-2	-	CAWRTGHGYTF	TGTGCCTGGAGAACAGGGCATGGCTACACCTTC
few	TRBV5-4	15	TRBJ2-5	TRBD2	CASSLGSGSEETQYF	TGTGCCAGCAGCTTGGGTAGCGGGAGTGAGGAGACCCAGTACTTC
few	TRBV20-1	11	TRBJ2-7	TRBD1	CSARDSYEQYF	TGCAGTGCAAGGGACAGCTACGAGCAGTACTTC
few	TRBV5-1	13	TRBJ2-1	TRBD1	CASSLQGRNEQFF	TGCGCCAGCAGCCTACAGGGGCGGAATGAGCAGTTCTTC
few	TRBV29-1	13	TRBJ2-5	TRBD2	CSASPLGGETQYF	TGCAGCGCCTCCCCCCTGGGAGGGGAGACCCAGTACTTC
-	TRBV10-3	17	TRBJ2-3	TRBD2	CAISDPRTSGSTDTQYF	TGTGCCATCAGTGACCCAAGGACTAGCGGGAGCACAGATACGCAGTATTTT
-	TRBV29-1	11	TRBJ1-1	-	CSAYRDTEAFF	TGCAGCGCCTACAGGGACACTGAAGCTTTCTTT
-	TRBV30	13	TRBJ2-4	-	CAWSVILQGIQYF	TGTGCCTGGAGTGTTATTCTTCAAGGCATTCAGTACTTC
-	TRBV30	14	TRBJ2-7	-	CAWRATGLSYEQYF	TGTGCCTGGAGGGCAACGGGCCTCTCCTACGAGCAGTACTTC
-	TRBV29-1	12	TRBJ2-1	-	CSVVGRKNEQFF	TGCAGCGTTGTCGGTCGTAAAAATGAGCAGTTCTTC
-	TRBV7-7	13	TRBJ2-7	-	CASSSPTGYEQYF	TGTGCTAGCAGCTCCCCCACGGGTTACGAGCAGTACTTC
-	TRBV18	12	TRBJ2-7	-	CASSPGPDEQYF	TGTGCCAGCTCACCAGGGCCCGACGAGCAGTACTTC
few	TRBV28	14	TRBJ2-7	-	CASSSVVPVHEQYF	TGTGCCAGCAGTTCAGTTGTCCCGGTCCACGAGCAGTACTTC